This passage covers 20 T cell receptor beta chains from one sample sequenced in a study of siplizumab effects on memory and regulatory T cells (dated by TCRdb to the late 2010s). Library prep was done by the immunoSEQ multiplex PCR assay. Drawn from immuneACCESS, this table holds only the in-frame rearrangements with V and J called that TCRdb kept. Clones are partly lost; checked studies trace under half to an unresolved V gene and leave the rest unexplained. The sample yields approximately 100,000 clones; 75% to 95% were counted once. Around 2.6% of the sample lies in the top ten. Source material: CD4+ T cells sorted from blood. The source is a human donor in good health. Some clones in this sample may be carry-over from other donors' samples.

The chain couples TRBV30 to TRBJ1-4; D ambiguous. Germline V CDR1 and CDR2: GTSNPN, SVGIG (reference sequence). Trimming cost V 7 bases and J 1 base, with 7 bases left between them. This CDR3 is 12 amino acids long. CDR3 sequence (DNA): TGTGCCTTGGGCGTAACTAATGAAAAACTGTTTTTT. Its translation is CALGVTNEKLFF.

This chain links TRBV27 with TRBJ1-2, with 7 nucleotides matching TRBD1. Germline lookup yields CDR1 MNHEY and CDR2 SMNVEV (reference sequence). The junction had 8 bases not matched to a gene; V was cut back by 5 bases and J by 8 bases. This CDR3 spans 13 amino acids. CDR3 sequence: CASSQYRGGGYTF. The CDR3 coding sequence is TGTGCCAGCAGTCAGTACAGGGGCGGAGGCTACACCTTC.

The CDR3: CASNSRGSYEQYF. The CDR3, as DNA: TGTGCCAGCAACTCCCGGGGCAGCTACGAGCAGTACTTC. The chain couples TRBV7-9 to TRBJ2-7; D could derive from TRBD1 or TRBD2 (5 bases each). The V gene's germline CDR1 is SEHNR and CDR2 FQNEAQ (reference sequence). The CDR3 is 13 amino acids. V was pared by 7 bases and J by 3 bases, with 13 bases between.

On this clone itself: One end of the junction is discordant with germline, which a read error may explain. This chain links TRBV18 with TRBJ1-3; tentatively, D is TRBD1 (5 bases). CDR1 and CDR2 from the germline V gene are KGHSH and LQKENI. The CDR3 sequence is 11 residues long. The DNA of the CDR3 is TGTGCCAGCTCACCTGGGACGGCCACTGAGTTT. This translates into CASSPGTATEF.

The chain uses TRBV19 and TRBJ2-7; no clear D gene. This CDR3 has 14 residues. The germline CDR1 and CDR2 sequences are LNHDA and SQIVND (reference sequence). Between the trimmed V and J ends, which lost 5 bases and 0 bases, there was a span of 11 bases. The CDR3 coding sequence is TGTGCCAGTAGTCGGAGAGTGACCTCCTACGAGCAGTACTTC. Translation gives CASSRRVTSYEQYF.

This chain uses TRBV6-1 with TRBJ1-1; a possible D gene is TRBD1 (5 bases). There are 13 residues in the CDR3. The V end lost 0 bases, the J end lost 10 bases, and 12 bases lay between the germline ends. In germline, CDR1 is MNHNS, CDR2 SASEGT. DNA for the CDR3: TGTGCCAGCAGTGAAGCACCAGCTGGGGGAGCTTTCTTT. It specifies CASSEAPAGGAFF.

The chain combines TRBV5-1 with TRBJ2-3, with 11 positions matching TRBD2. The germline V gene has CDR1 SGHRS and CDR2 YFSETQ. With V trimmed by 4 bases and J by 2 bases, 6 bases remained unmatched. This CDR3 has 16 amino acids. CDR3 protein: CASSPGTSGPTDTQYF. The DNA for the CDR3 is TGCGCCAGCAGCCCAGGGACTAGCGGACCCACAGATACGCAGTATTTT.

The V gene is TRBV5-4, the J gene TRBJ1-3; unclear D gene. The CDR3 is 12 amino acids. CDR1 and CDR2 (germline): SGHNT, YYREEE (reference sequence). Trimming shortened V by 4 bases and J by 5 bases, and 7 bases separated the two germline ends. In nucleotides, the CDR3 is TGTGCCAGCAGCACCGACAGAAACACCATATATTTT. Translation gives CASSTDRNTIYF. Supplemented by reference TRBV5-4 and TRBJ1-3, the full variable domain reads ETGVTQSPTHLIKTRGQQVTLRCSSQSGHNTVSWYQQALGQGPQFIFQYYREEENGRGNFPPRFSGLQFPNYSSELNVNALELDDSALYLCASSTDRNTIYFGEGSWLTVV.

The CDR3 DNA reads as TGCGCCAGCAGCACGGGACAGGGAAACACCATATATTTT. The encoded protein is CASSTGQGNTIYF. This chain uses TRBV5-1 with TRBJ1-3, with 7 bases aligning to TRBD1. The germline gives CDR1 SGHRS, CDR2 YFSETQ. CDR3 length equals 13 residues. V dropped 4 bases and J dropped 4; count of bases not matched to a gene: 2.

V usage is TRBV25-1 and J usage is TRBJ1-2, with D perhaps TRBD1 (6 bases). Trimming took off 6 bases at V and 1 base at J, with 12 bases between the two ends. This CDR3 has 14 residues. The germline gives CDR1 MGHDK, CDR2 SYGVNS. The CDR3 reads CASSSGAGNYGYTF. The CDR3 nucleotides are TGTGCCAGCAGCTCAGGGGCCGGTAACTATGGCTACACCTTC.

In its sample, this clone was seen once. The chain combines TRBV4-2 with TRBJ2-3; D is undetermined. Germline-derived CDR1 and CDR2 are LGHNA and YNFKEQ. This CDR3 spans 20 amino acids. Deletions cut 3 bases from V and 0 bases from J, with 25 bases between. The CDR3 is CASSQQSQVFSRASTDTQYF. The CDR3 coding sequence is TGTGCCAGCAGCCAGCAAAGTCAAGTGTTTTCTAGAGCGAGCACAGATACGCAGTATTTT.

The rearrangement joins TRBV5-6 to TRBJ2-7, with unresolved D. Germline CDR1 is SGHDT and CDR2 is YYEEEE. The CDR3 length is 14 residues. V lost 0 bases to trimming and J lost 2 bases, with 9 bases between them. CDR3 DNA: TGTGCCAGCAGCTTGGCGGGCCCGCCCTACGAGCAGTACTTC. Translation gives CASSLAGPPYEQYF.

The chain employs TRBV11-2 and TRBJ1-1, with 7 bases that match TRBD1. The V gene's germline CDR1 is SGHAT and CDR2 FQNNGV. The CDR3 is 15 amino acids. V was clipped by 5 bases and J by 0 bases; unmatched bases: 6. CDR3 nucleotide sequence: TGTGCCAGCAGCCCCCGACAGGGCATGAACACTGAAGCTTTCTTT. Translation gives CASSPRQGMNTEAFF.

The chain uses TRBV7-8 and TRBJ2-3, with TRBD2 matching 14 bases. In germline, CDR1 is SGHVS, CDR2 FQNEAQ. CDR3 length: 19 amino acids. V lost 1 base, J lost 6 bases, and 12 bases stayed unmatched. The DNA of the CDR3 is TGTGCCAGCAGCTTAGTGGTATGGGGACTAGCGGGAGAGCCCGATACGCAGTATTTT. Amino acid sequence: CASSLVVWGLAGEPDTQYF.

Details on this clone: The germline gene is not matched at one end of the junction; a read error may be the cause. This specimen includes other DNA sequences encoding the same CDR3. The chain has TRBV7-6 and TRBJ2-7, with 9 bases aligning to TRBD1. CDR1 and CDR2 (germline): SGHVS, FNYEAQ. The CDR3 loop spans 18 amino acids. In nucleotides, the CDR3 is TGTGCCAGCAGCCTCGGGACAGGGCTTCGGCCGGCTCCCTACGAGCAGTATTTC. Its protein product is CASSLGTGLRPAPYEQYF.

For the CDR3, the DNA is TGTGCCAGCAGTGCAGAGTTAGGTACGCAGTATTTT. Translating gives CASSAELGTQYF. The chain has TRBV27 and TRBJ2-3; no firm D call. CDR1 and CDR2 (germline): MNHEY, SMNVEV (reference sequence). The V end lost 5 bases, the J end lost 8 bases, and 11 bases lay between the germline ends. The CDR3 is made up of 12 amino acids.

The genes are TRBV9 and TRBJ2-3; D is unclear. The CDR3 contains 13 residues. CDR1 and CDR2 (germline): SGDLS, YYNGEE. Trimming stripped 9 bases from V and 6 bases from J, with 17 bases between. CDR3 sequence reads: CATRLPPGDTQYF. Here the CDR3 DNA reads TGTGCCACCCGACTCCCCCCCGGGGATACGCAGTATTTT.

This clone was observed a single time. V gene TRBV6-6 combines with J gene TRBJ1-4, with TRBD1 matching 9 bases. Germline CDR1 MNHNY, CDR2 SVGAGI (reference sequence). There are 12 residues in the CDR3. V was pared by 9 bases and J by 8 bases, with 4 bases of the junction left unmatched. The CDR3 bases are TGTGCCAGTAGACAGGGGGAGGAAAAACTGTTTTTT. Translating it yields CASRQGEEKLFF.

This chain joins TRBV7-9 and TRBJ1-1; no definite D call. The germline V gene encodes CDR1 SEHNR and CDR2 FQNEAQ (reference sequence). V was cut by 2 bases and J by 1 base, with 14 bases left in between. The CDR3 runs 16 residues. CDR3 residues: CASSLQRRVWNTEAFF. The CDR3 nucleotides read TGTGCCAGCAGCTTACAGAGGCGGGTTTGGAACACTGAAGCTTTCTTT.

CDR3 DNA: TGTGCCAGCAGCTTGGGACAGATTAGGAGCGGGGAGCTGTTTTTT. Protein product: CASSLGQIRSGELFF. The chain links TRBV5-6 to TRBJ2-2, with D perhaps TRBD1 (5 bases). The CDR3 runs to 15 residues. V gave up 0 bases and J gave up 7 bases, with 13 bases separating them. Per germline, CDR1 SGHDT and CDR2 YYEEEE.